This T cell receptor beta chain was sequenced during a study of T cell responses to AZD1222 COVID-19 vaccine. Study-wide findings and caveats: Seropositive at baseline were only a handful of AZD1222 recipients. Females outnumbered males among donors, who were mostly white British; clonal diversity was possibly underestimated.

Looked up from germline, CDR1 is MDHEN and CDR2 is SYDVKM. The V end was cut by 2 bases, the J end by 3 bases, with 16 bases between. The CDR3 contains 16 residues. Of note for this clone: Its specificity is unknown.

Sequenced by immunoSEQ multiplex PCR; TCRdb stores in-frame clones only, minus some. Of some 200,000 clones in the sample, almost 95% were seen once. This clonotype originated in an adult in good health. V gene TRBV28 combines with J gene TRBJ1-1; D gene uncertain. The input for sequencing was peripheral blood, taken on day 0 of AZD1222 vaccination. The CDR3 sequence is CASSLNFEYLHTEAFF. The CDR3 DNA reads TGTGCCAGCAGTTTAAATTTCGAGTACCTACACACTGAAGCTTTCTTT.